This TCR beta chain was captured in a study of blood T cell repertoires in COVID-19. Per germline, CDR1 SQVTM and CDR2 ANQGSEA. This CDR3 is built from 14 residues. Trimming shortened V by 5 bases and J by 0 bases, and 14 bases separated the two germline ends. TCRdb keeps only in-frame clones here, not all; method: immunoSEQ multiplex PCR. The sample consists of tens of thousands of clones, roughly nine tenths of them appearing once. This chain links TRBV29-1 with TRBJ2-7; possibly TRBD2 for D (5 bases). The sequencing input was peripheral blood. The clonotype was recovered from a woman of 80 years or more with active or convalescent COVID-19. CDR3 amino acids: CSVTQRQDSYEQYF. The CDR3 region has the DNA TGCAGCGTTACCCAGCGGCAGGACTCCTACGAGCAGTACTTC.